This T cell receptor beta chain was captured in a study of cytomegalovirus exposure and HLA in healthy donors. Overall study results and limits: With later analysis, a missense DCLRE1C variant became linked to TCR beta V- and J-gene trimming.

Trimming stripped 3 bases from V and 1 base from J, with 3 bases between. Per germline, CDR1 WNHNN and CDR2 SYGVQD (reference sequence). The CDR3 length is 12 residues. Note on this clone: Antigen unknown.

PCR primers comprised 60 Vbeta and 13 Jbeta primers. Here immunoSEQ multiplex PCR was the method, and the copy in TCRdb shows in-frame clones only, minus some. The sample holds roughly 140,000 clones, just over 70% seen once. This TCR was recovered from a woman aged 30 to 39 in good health and CMV-seronegative. Specimen: PBMCs. The genes are TRBV10-1 and TRBJ1-1; D call uncertain. In DNA form, the CDR3 reads TGCGCCAGCAGTGACAGGAACACTGAAGCTTTCTTT. Its translation is CASSDRNTEAFF.